This is a list of T cell receptor beta chains from one sample in a study of blood T cell repertoires in COVID-19. TCRdb's copy holds only in-frame clones and misses some; the assay was immunoSEQ multiplex PCR. The repertoire holds 190,000 or so clones, approximately 91% seen once, with 6.5% to 8.5% in the top ten. Specimen: peripheral blood. Receptors were obtained from a man aged 35-49 years with acute or convalescent COVID-19. The CDR3 runs from the conserved cysteine through the conserved F or W. D genes are given only for firm matches. Part of the rows lack a size; the others show once, few, many or a class for expanded clones.

V gene	D gene	J gene	clone size	CDR3 DNA	CDR3 protein
TRBV7-2	.	TRBJ2-7	.	TGTGCCAGCAGCTTAGTGGATACAGCCTCCTACGAGCAGTACTTC	CASSLVDTASYEQYF
TRBV2	.	TRBJ1-4	.	TGTGCCAGCAGCGCCGGGATCGCGGGGGAAAAACTGTTTTTT	CASSAGIAGEKLFF
TRBV30	TRBD2	TRBJ2-2	.	TGTGCCTGGAGTCGAAGTTGGGCGGGGGGTTCGAACACCGGGGAGCTGTTTTTT	CAWSRSWAGGSNTGELFF
TRBV5-1	.	TRBJ2-5	.	TGCGCCAGCAGCTTGGGGGGGGAACCTCAAGAGACCCAGTACTTC	CASSLGGEPQETQYF
TRBV5-6	TRBD1	TRBJ2-5	.	TGTGCCAGCAGCGGGGGGACAGGAGAAGAGACCCAGTACTTC	CASSGGTGEETQYF
TRBV28	.	TRBJ1-3	.	TGTGCCAGCTCTGGGGCTTCACGAAACACCATATATTTT	CASSGASRNTIYF
TRBV9	.	TRBJ2-3	.	TGTGCCAGCAGCGTGGGAGCCAGGGATACGCAGTATTTT	CASSVGARDTQYF
TRBV6-5	.	TRBJ1-4	.	TGTGCCAGCAGCCCCTCTAGAGTCTTCGAAAAACTGTTTTTT	CASSPSRVFEKLFF
TRBV7-2	.	TRBJ2-3	.	TGTGCCAGCAGCTTCGGGCGGGGGCCGCCAGATACGCAGTATTTT	CASSFGRGPPDTQYF
TRBV6-6	TRBD2	TRBJ2-3	.	TGTGCCAGCAGTCCAGGACTAGCGGGCACAGATACGCAGTATTTT	CASSPGLAGTDTQYF
TRBV3-1/TRBV3-2	TRBD1	TRBJ1-4	once	TGTGCCAGCAGCCAAGGCGACAGGGGGCCGGATAATGAAAAACTGTTTTTT	CASSQGDRGPDNEKLFF
TRBV7-2	TRBD1	TRBJ1-5	.	TGTGCCAGCAGCTTGGAACAGGGGGCGGGGAATCAGCCCCAGCATTTT	CASSLEQGAGNQPQHF
TRBV27	TRBD1	TRBJ2-7	.	TGTGCCAGCAGTTCCCCGGGACAGGGTGTGTACGAGCAGTACTTC	CASSSPGQGVYEQYF
TRBV13	.	TRBJ1-1	.	TGTGCCAGCAGCGAACGTACAGGGGAAGCTTTCTTT	CASSERTGEAFF
TRBV28	.	TRBJ2-1	.	TGTGCCAGCAGCTTGGTCGGAGGGGACTATGAGCAGTTCTTC	CASSLVGGDYEQFF
TRBV6-2/TRBV6-3	.	TRBJ2-3	.	TGTGCCAGCAGTTTTGGGACTAGCACAGATACGCAGTATTTT	CASSFGTSTDTQYF
TRBV12-5	.	TRBJ2-5	.	TGTGCTAGTGGTTTAAGCGGTCAAGAGACCCAGTACTTC	CASGLSGQETQYF
TRBV5-1	.	TRBJ1-2	.	TGCGCCAGCAGCCCCGGGAATCGAGCGGGCGGCTACACCTTC	CASSPGNRAGGYTF
TRBV2	TRBD2	TRBJ2-3	.	TGTGCCGGGACTAAGCGGGGGGCCGGGGATACGCAGTATTTT	CAGTKRGAGDTQYF
TRBV7-9	TRBD2	TRBJ2-7	.	TGTGCCAGCTCAGTAGCGGGGAGCTCCTACGAGCAGTACTTC	CASSVAGSSYEQYF
TRBV27	TRBD1	TRBJ1-2	.	TGTGCCAGCAGTGCACGGACAGGGATTGGCTACACCTTC	CASSARTGIGYTF
TRBV5-4	.	TRBJ1-2	.	TGTGCCAGCAGCCCGAAACAGCTTAGCTATGGCTACACCTTC	CASSPKQLSYGYTF
TRBV6-1	.	TRBJ2-5	.	TGTGCCAGCAGTGACAGCGCAGTCCCTCAAGAGACCCAGTACTTC	CASSDSAVPQETQYF
TRBV6-1	.	TRBJ1-2	.	TGTGCCAGCAGTGAAACACGTGGCTACACCTTC	CASSETRGYTF
TRBV28	TRBD1	TRBJ1-6	few	TGTGCCATACAGGGGCGACTTAATTCACCCCTCCACTTT	CAIQGRLNSPLHF
TRBV7-9	.	TRBJ1-3	few	TGTGCCAGCAGCTTAGCGTCGGGGGGGCCGAGAAACACCATATATTTT	CASSLASGGPRNTIYF
TRBV4-1	.	TRBJ1-3	few	TGCGCCAGCAGTCAGGCCGTACCCTCTGGAAACACCATATATTTT	CASSQAVPSGNTIYF
TRBV19	TRBD1	TRBJ2-2	.	TGTGCCAGTAGTATCAACAGGGGGTTCGGGGAGCTGTTTTTT	CASSINRGFGELFF
TRBV27	.	TRBJ1-2	few	TGTGCCAGCAGTTTTAATCCCAGGAACTATGGCTACACCTTC	CASSFNPRNYGYTF
TRBV18	.	TRBJ2-5	.	TGTGCCAGCTCACCACCTCGGTTACGGGAGACCCAGTACTTC	CASSPPRLRETQYF
TRBV4-3	.	TRBJ2-3	.	TGCGCCAGCAGCCAACACCAGGGGTTTGATACGCAGTATTTT	CASSQHQGFDTQYF
TRBV6-5	.	TRBJ2-7	.	TGTGCCAGCAGTTACTCAAGGACGGTGGGGCGCCACGAGCAGTACTTC	CASSYSRTVGRHEQYF
TRBV19	TRBD2	TRBJ2-3	.	TGTGCCAGTAGTATCTTTCGGAGATTGCTAGCGGGCCCAGATACGCAGTATTTT	CASSIFRRLLAGPDTQYF
TRBV10-1	.	TRBJ2-3	.	TGCGCCAGCAGTGATGACTTGAGCACAGATACGCAGTATTTT	CASSDDLSTDTQYF
TRBV5-1	.	TRBJ1-2	.	TGCGCCAGCAGTCAGGAAGGCGGCTACACCTTC	CASSQEGGYTF
TRBV10-1	TRBD1	TRBJ2-7	.	TGCGCCAGCAGTGCCTGGACAGGGGGCGAGCAGTACTTC	CASSAWTGGEQYF
TRBV20-1	.	TRBJ1-1	.	TGCAGTGCTAGGGGGGGGACTGAAGCTTTCTTT	CSARGGTEAFF
TRBV6-5	.	TRBJ1-2	.	TGTGCCAGCAGTTACTCTGGGGAGAGGGGCTACACCTTC	CASSYSGERGYTF
TRBV2	TRBD1	TRBJ1-5	.	TGTGCCAGCAGGGCCGGGACAGGCAATCAGCCCCAGCATTTT	CASRAGTGNQPQHF
TRBV27	.	TRBJ1-6	.	TGTGCCAGCAGAATAGGAGGAGGCGGCTCCTATAATTCACCCCTCCACTTT	CASRIGGGGSYNSPLHF
TRBV27	.	TRBJ1-5	.	TGTGCCAGCAGTAGTCGGGGTCAGCCCCAGCATTTT	CASSSRGQPQHF
TRBV4-1	TRBD1	TRBJ1-5	.	TGCGCCAGCAGCCAAACCGGGACAGGGGGCAATCAGCCCCAGCATTTT	CASSQTGTGGNQPQHF
TRBV27	TRBD2	TRBJ2-1	.	TGTGCCAGCTCCGTTGGAGCGGGGGGGCCCAATGAGCAGTTCTTC	CASSVGAGGPNEQFF
TRBV7-2	.	TRBJ1-2	.	TGTGCCAGCAGCTTAACGGCGCCGGGCTATGGCTACACCTTC	CASSLTAPGYGYTF
TRBV24-1	TRBD1	TRBJ2-5	.	TGTGCCACCAGTGATGACTTCGGACAGGGACGGAGGGAGACCCAGTACTTC	CATSDDFGQGRRETQYF
TRBV6-5	TRBD1	TRBJ2-5	.	TGTGCCAGCAGGCCACAGGGGTACCAAGAGACCCAGTACTTC	CASRPQGYQETQYF
TRBV14	.	TRBJ1-4	.	TGTGCCAGCAGCCAAGTAGTATCCTTGACTGCAACTAATGAAAAACTGTTTTTT	CASSQVVSLTATNEKLFF
TRBV10-2	.	TRBJ2-2	.	TGCGCCAGCACGGACTACAACACCGGGGAGCTGTTTTTT	CASTDYNTGELFF
TRBV5-5	TRBD1	TRBJ1-5	.	TGTGCCAGCAGCCGGACAGGGGTCAATCAGCCCCAGCATTTT	CASSRTGVNQPQHF
TRBV29-1	TRBD1	TRBJ1-2	once	TGCAGCGTTGATAGGGGACAGGGGCTTTTTGATGGCTACACCTTC	CSVDRGQGLFDGYTF
TRBV5-6	.	TRBJ1-1	.	TGTGCCAGCAGCTTAAGGGGCACTGAAGCTTTCTTT	CASSLRGTEAFF
TRBV5-4	TRBD2	TRBJ2-7	.	TGTGCCAGCAGCTTGGGACTAGCGGGGGGAATAGAAGAGCAGTACTTC	CASSLGLAGGIEEQYF
TRBV6-5	TRBD2	TRBJ2-7	.	TGTGCCAGTTCGACTAGCGCGGAGTCCTACGAGCAGTACTTC	CASSTSAESYEQYF
TRBV6-5	.	TRBJ2-5	.	TGTGCCAGCAGTCCGGGAAGATGGCAAGAGACCCAGTACTTC	CASSPGRWQETQYF